This is a list of T cell receptor beta chains from one sample in a study of blood T cell repertoires in COVID-19. The repertoire was sequenced with immunoSEQ multiplex PCR; TCRdb's copy has only in-frame clones and lacks some. The table has 150,000 to 250,000 clones, 85% to 95% seen once; the top ten hold 0.76%. The sample was peripheral blood. Receptor source: a man aged 25 to 40 with COVID-19, enrolled during active disease. Each CDR3 is given with its conserved first and last residue. The order of the fields is CDR3 protein, CDR3 DNA, J gene, D gene, V gene, CDR3 length. D genes are given only for firm matches.

cdr3_aa: CASSPTARNQPQHF; cdr3_nt: TGTGCCAGCAGTCCTACCGCACGCAATCAGCCCCAGCATTTT; j_call: TRBJ1-5; d_call: NA; v_call: TRBV2; cdr3_length: 14
cdr3_aa: CASTPEGGVLSPLHF; cdr3_nt: TGTGCCAGTACCCCTGAGGGGGGGGTGTTATCACCCCTCCACTTT; j_call: TRBJ1-6; d_call: NA; v_call: TRBV19; cdr3_length: 15
cdr3_aa: CASSLGRQETQYF; cdr3_nt: TGTGCCAGCAGCTTGGGCAGACAAGAGACCCAGTACTTC; j_call: TRBJ2-5; d_call: NA; v_call: TRBV5-6; cdr3_length: 13
cdr3_aa: CASSSTDRNTGELFF; cdr3_nt: TGTGCCAGCAGCTCCACAGACAGGAACACCGGGGAGCTGTTTTTT; j_call: TRBJ2-2; d_call: NA; v_call: TRBV7-6; cdr3_length: 15
cdr3_aa: CASSQDRAGANYGYTF; cdr3_nt: TGCGCCAGCAGCCAAGATAGGGCAGGGGCTAACTATGGCTACACCTTC; j_call: TRBJ1-2; d_call: NA; v_call: TRBV4-1; cdr3_length: 16
cdr3_aa: CASSRPGTGELFF; cdr3_nt: TGTGCCAGTAGTCGCCCCGGCACCGGGGAGCTGTTTTTT; j_call: TRBJ2-2; d_call: NA; v_call: TRBV19; cdr3_length: 13
cdr3_aa: CASSYGTGLGQPQHF; cdr3_nt: TGTGCCAGCAGTTACGGGACAGGGCTGGGACAGCCCCAGCATTTT; j_call: TRBJ1-5; d_call: TRBD1; v_call: TRBV6-5; cdr3_length: 15
cdr3_aa: CASSPPRWGGAPVVHNEQFF; cdr3_nt: TGTGCCAGCTCACCCCCGCGCTGGGGGGGGGCCCCGGTGGTCCACAATGAGCAGTTCTTC; j_call: TRBJ2-1; d_call: NA; v_call: TRBV18; cdr3_length: 20
cdr3_aa: CASSFLGGYGYTF; cdr3_nt: TGCGCCAGCAGCTTCCTGGGCGGGTATGGCTACACCTTC; j_call: TRBJ1-2; d_call: NA; v_call: TRBV5-1; cdr3_length: 13
cdr3_aa: CASSQARVTAYNGYTF; cdr3_nt: TGCGCCAGCAGCCAAGCTCGAGTGACAGCATATAATGGCTACACCTTC; j_call: TRBJ1-2; d_call: NA; v_call: TRBV4-1; cdr3_length: 16
cdr3_aa: CASSFRGGDYEQYF; cdr3_nt: TGTGCCAGCAGCTTTCGAGGGGGGGACTACGAGCAGTACTTC; j_call: TRBJ2-7; d_call: NA; v_call: TRBV5-6; cdr3_length: 14
cdr3_aa: CASGRTAYEQYF; cdr3_nt: TGTGCCTCCGGTCGGACAGCCTACGAGCAGTACTTC; j_call: TRBJ2-7; d_call: NA; v_call: TRBV5-4; cdr3_length: 12
cdr3_aa: CASSQGGGGTDTQYF; cdr3_nt: TGTGCCAGCAGCCAAGGGGGGGGAGGCACAGATACGCAGTATTTT; j_call: TRBJ2-3; d_call: NA; v_call: TRBV2; cdr3_length: 15
cdr3_aa: CASSYTGFEYNEQFF; cdr3_nt: TGTGCCAGCAGCTATACAGGATTCGAGTACAATGAGCAGTTCTTC; j_call: TRBJ2-1; d_call: NA; v_call: TRBV7-2; cdr3_length: 15
cdr3_aa: CASSPGTGGGTF; cdr3_nt: TGTGCCAGCAGCCCAGGGACAGGAGGGGGCACCTTC; j_call: TRBJ1-2; d_call: TRBD1; v_call: TRBV5-6; cdr3_length: 12
cdr3_aa: CASSLQGAGVTEAFF; cdr3_nt: TGTGCCAGCAGCTTACAGGGGGCAGGTGTCACTGAAGCTTTCTTT; j_call: TRBJ1-1; d_call: TRBD1; v_call: TRBV5-6; cdr3_length: 15
cdr3_aa: CASSISRGVEAQHF; cdr3_nt: TGTGCCAGTAGTATCAGTCGGGGAGTTGAGGCCCAGCATTTT; j_call: TRBJ1-5; d_call: NA; v_call: TRBV19; cdr3_length: 14
cdr3_aa: CASSPPPNQKTGNTIYF; cdr3_nt: TGTGCCAGCAGCCCCCCCCCAAACCAGAAGACTGGAAACACCATATATTTT; j_call: TRBJ1-3; d_call: NA; v_call: TRBV5-4; cdr3_length: 17
cdr3_aa: CASSREQSGTEAFF; cdr3_nt: TGTGCCAGCAGTAGGGAGCAGTCGGGCACTGAAGCTTTCTTT; j_call: TRBJ1-1; d_call: NA; v_call: TRBV2; cdr3_length: 14
cdr3_aa: CASSLNSGGGQETQYF; cdr3_nt: TGCGCCAGCAGCTTAAATAGCGGGGGGGGCCAAGAGACCCAGTACTTC; j_call: TRBJ2-5; d_call: TRBD2; v_call: TRBV5-1; cdr3_length: 16
cdr3_aa: CASSTSGGPSYEQYF; cdr3_nt: TGTGCCAGCAGCACTAGCGGGGGTCCTTCCTACGAGCAGTACTTC; j_call: TRBJ2-7; d_call: TRBD2; v_call: TRBV9; cdr3_length: 15
cdr3_aa: CSAGAGTGPNEQFF; cdr3_nt: TGCAGTGCTGGTGCCGGGACAGGGCCAAATGAGCAGTTCTTC; j_call: TRBJ2-1; d_call: TRBD1; v_call: TRBV20-1; cdr3_length: 14
cdr3_aa: CASRPWDRAYGYTF; cdr3_nt: TGTGCCAGCAGACCCTGGGACAGGGCGTATGGCTACACCTTC; j_call: TRBJ1-2; d_call: TRBD1; v_call: TRBV13; cdr3_length: 14
cdr3_aa: CASRESSGANVLTF; cdr3_nt: TGTGCCAGCAGGGAGTCCTCTGGGGCCAACGTCCTGACTTTC; j_call: TRBJ2-6; d_call: NA; v_call: TRBV7-3; cdr3_length: 14
cdr3_aa: CASRRDRNYEQYF; cdr3_nt: TGTGCCAGCAGGCGAGACAGAAACTACGAGCAGTACTTC; j_call: TRBJ2-7; d_call: NA; v_call: TRBV2; cdr3_length: 13
cdr3_aa: CATGTQFSADTQYF; cdr3_nt: TGTGCCACCGGAACCCAATTCAGCGCAGATACGCAGTATTTT; j_call: TRBJ2-3; d_call: NA; v_call: TRBV19; cdr3_length: 14
cdr3_aa: CASMGLGNTGELFF; cdr3_nt: TGTGCCAGCATGGGACTAGGGAACACCGGGGAGCTGTTTTTT; j_call: TRBJ2-2; d_call: TRBD2; v_call: TRBV2; cdr3_length: 14
cdr3_aa: CASSSTGLPRMTEAFF; cdr3_nt: TGTGCCAGCAGCTCCACGGGTCTTCCCCGAATGACTGAAGCTTTCTTT; j_call: TRBJ1-1; d_call: NA; v_call: TRBV5-4; cdr3_length: 16